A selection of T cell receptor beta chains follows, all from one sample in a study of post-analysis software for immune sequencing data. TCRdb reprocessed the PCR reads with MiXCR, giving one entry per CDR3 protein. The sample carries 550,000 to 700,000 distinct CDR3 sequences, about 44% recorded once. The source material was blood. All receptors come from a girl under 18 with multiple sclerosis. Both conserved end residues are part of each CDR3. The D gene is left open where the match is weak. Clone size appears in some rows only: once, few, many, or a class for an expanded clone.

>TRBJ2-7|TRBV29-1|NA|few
CSVEGGEGDETYEQYF
TGCAGCGTTGAAGGGGGTGAGGGGGACGAGACCTACGAGCAGTACTTC
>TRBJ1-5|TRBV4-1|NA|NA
CASSIVENQPQHF
TGCGCCAGCAGCATAGTTGAGAATCAGCCCCAGCATTTT
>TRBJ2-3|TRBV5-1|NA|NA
CASSSVWGSGTDMQYF
TGCGCCAGCAGCTCCGTTTGGGGGAGCGGCACAGATATGCAGTATTTT
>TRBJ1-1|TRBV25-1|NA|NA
CASSDNDREAFF
TGTGCCAGCAGTGACAATGACAGAGAAGCTTTCTTT
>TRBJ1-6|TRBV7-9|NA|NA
CASSLEEPSFSPLHF
TGTGCCAGCAGCTTAGAAGAGCCGTCTTTTTCACCCCTCCACTTT
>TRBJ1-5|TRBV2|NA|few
CASSEAWEIPGRQPQHF
TGTGCCAGCAGTGAAGCTTGGGAAATCCCAGGACGGCAGCCCCAGCATTTT
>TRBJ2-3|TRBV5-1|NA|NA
CASREGLPSTDTQYF
TGCGCCAGCAGAGAAGGCTTGCCGAGCACAGATACGCAGTATTTT
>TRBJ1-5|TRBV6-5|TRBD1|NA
CASSYSRDSLSNQPQHF
TGTGCCAGCAGTTACTCGAGGGACAGCCTCAGCAATCAGCCCCAGCATTTT
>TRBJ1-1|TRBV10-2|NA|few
CASIPQGTDTEAFF
TGCGCCAGCATTCCACAGGGTACCGACACTGAAGCTTTCTTT
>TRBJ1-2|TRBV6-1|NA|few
CASSAGAERNGYTF
TGTGCCAGCAGTGCCGGGGCAGAAAGAAATGGCTACACCTTC
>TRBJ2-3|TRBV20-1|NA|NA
CSARVSATDTQYF
TGCAGTGCTAGAGTATCAGCCACAGATACGCAGTATTTT
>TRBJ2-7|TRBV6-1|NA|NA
CASSGGGRGGYEQYF
TGTGCCAGCAGTGGAGGCGGCAGGGGGGGCTACGAGCAGTACTTC
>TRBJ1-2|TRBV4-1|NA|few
CASSHTSNYGYTF
TGCGCCAGCAGCCACACATCGAACTATGGCTACACCTTC
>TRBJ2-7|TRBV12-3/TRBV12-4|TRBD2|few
CASSFSGRNYEQYF
TGTGCCAGCAGTTTTAGCGGGAGGAACTACGAGCAGTACTTC
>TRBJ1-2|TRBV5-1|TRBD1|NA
CASTKDRNYGYTF
TGCGCCAGCACCAAGGACAGGAACTATGGCTACACCTTC
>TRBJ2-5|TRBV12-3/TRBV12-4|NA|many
CASSSGGETQYF
TGTGCCAGCAGCTCCGGGGGAGAGACCCAGTACTTC
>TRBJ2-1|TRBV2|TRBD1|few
CASSNRQGAYNEQFF
TGTGCCAGCAGTAACAGACAGGGGGCTTACAATGAGCAGTTCTTC
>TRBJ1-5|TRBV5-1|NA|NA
CASSLEPLGGGNQPQHF
TGCGCCAGCAGCTTGGAACCTCTCGGGGGTGGCAATCAGCCCCAGCATTTT
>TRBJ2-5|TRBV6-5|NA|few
CASRPYQQGLETQYF
TGTGCCAGCAGGCCCTATCAACAGGGACTGGAGACCCAGTACTTC
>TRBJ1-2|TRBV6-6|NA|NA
CASSYTSGLPEEGYTF
TGTGCCAGCAGTTATACCTCGGGGCTGCCTGAGGAGGGCTACACCTTC
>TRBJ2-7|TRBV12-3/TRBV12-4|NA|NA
CASTARRGNEQYF
TGTGCCAGCACCGCCCGAAGGGGGAACGAGCAGTACTTC
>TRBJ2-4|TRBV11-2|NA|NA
CASSTALAKNIQYF
TGTGCCAGCAGCACAGCACTAGCCAAAAACATTCAGTACTTC
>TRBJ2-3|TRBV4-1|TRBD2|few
CASSQGSGSGLTDTQYF
TGCGCCAGCAGCCAAGGGTCGGGTAGCGGGTTAACAGATACGCAGTATTTT
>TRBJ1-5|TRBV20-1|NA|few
CSARPRGGNQPQHF
TGCAGTGCTAGACCCAGGGGTGGGAATCAGCCCCAGCATTTT
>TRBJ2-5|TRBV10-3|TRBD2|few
CAISESALAGGKETQYF
TGTGCCATCAGTGAGTCGGCGCTAGCGGGGGGGAAAGAGACCCAGTACTTC
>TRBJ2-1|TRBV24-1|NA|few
CATSPGGPYNEQFF
TGTGCCACCAGCCCGGGCGGGCCGTACAATGAGCAGTTCTTC